The source of this T cell receptor beta chain is a study of response to subunit inactivated influenza vaccine. Overall study results and limits: With each seasonal influenza vaccination, the authors suggested, few new T cells are recruited.

MiXCR, run by TCRdb on the RT-PCR reads, gives a single entry per CDR3 protein. The sample has around 170,000 distinct CDR3 sequences, roughly a tenth seen once. The germline CDR1 and CDR2 sequences are SGHTA and FQGNSA. The CDR3 is 13 amino acids. The ends were cut back, 3 bases at V and 5 bases at J, with 10 bases in the middle. This clonotype came up a few times. What it binds is not known. V usage is TRBV7-2 and J usage is TRBJ1-2, with D possibly TRBD1 on 5 matching bases. The sequencing here drew on CD8+ T cells sorted from PBMCs, taken less than 30 months after vaccination. The origin of this receptor is a man aged 45-69 years who received an inactivated influenza vaccine. The CDR3 nucleotides read TGTGCCAGCAGCTTTAAGACAGCGTATGGCTACACCTTC. Amino acid sequence: CASSFKTAYGYTF. Based on the CDR3 plus reference TRBV7-2 and TRBJ1-2, the full variable domain is GAGVSQSPSNKVTEKGKDVELRCDPISGHTALYWYRQSLGQGLEFLIYFQGNSAPDKSGLPSDRFSAERTGGSVSTLTIQRTQQEDSAVYLCASSFKTAYGYTFGSGTRLTVV.